This entry describes one TCR beta chain. This entry belongs to a study of T cell repertoires in cytomegalovirus infection. TCRdb re-called the reads through MiXCR, storing one row per CDR3 protein. Of approximately 170,000 distinct CDR3 sequences detected, approximately 14% appear once; the ten largest clones hold around 27%. With 5 bases removed from V and 0 bases from J, the gap between germline ends came to 7 bases. From germline, CDR1 is ENHRY and CDR2 SYGVKD. The length of the CDR3 is 14 residues. The clonotype originates from a human donor in good health (CMV status not recorded). Some clones in this sample may be carry-over from other donors' samples. Source material: PBMCs. The chain is built from TRBV10-3 and TRBJ2-2; D is unclear. This CDR3 is CAISNSANTGELFF. The DNA for the CDR3 is TGTGCCATCAGTAATTCCGCGAACACCGGGGAGCTGTTTTTT.